What follows are 8 T cell receptor beta chains derived from one specimen sequenced in a study of regulatory T cells in long-lasting Graves disease. Time point in this sample: newly diagnosed GD, antithyroid drugs for less than 3 months. The authors made the TCR library using RNA they extracted from PBMCs. CDR3-region Arm-PCR and iRepertoire HTBI primers produced the TCR beta libraries. MiXCR, run by TCRdb on the multiplex PCR reads, gives a single entry per CDR3 protein. The table includes about 560,000 distinct CDR3 sequences, roughly 16% detected once. The same data also went into a second study, on T cells in Graves' hyperthyroidism and ophthalmopathy.

This sample comprised peripheral blood mononuclear cells (PBMCs), obtained at new diagnosis, from a patient treated with antithyroid drugs. These receptors originate from a man between 18 and 29 years old with Graves disease.

This clonotype showed up many times. J is TRBJ1-1 and V is TRBV20-1; a possible D gene is TRBD1 (6 bases). The CDR3 spans 13 residues. Deletions cut 2 bases from V and 1 base from J, with 8 bases between. Germline loops: CDR1 DFQATT, CDR2 SNEGSKA (reference sequence). The CDR3 DNA reads TGCAGTGCTAGACCGGACAGGAACACTGAAGCTTTCTTT. Amino acid sequence: CSARPDRNTEAFF.

To note about this clonotype: A much larger clone differs by one base, so this may be a read error. V usage is TRBV5-1 and J usage is TRBJ2-7; 11 nucleotides match TRBD1. Germline V gives CDR1 SGHRS, CDR2 YFSETQ. This CDR3 contains 15 residues. The trim removed 4 bases at V and 7 bases at J, leaving 10 bases unmatched. CDR3 sequence reads: CASSIGQGAGDEQYF. CDR3 sequence (DNA): TGCGCCAGCAGCATAGGACAGGGGGCGGGGGATGAGCAGTACTTC.

The chain employs TRBV5-4 and TRBJ2-1; TRBD2 aligns across 11 bases. V lost 3 bases to trimming and J lost 5 bases; unmatched junction nucleotides: 7. The CDR3 has 16 residues. Germline CDR1 and CDR2: SGHNT and YYREEE (reference sequence). CDR3 amino acids: CASSSVKGLADNEQFF. As DNA, the CDR3 is TGTGCCAGCAGCTCGGTTAAGGGACTAGCGGACAATGAGCAGTTCTTC.

This chain joins TRBV5-1 and TRBJ2-7, with 10 positions matching TRBD1. The ends lost 7 bases at V and 7 bases at J; junction bases unmatched: 11. This CDR3 is built from 14 residues. CDR1 and CDR2 from the germline V gene are SGHRS and YFSETQ. As DNA, the CDR3 is TGCGCCAGCGCTCCGGGACAGGGGATCCGGGAGCAGTACTTC. Protein: CASAPGQGIREQYF.

This clonotype has ten or more counts. This chain joins TRBV2 and TRBJ2-4; possibly TRBD2 for D (5 bases). Looked up from germline, CDR1 is SNHLY and CDR2 is FYNNEI. The CDR3 length is 14 residues. The germline V and J ends were trimmed by 6 bases and 1 base, with 10 bases remaining between them. The CDR3 DNA is TGTGCCAGCAGGGGGAGTTGGGCCAAAAACATTCAGTACTTC. It codes for CASRGSWAKNIQYF.

In regard to this clonotype: Mismatch with germline at one junction end may stem from a read error. The V call is TRBV3-1, the J call TRBJ2-4; 8 bases are shared with TRBD1. The germline CDR1 and CDR2 sequences are LGHDT and YNNKEL (reference sequence). The CDR3 is 14 amino acids. CDR3 loop: CASSQASGTGIEFF. The CDR3 DNA reads as TGTGCCAGCAGCCAAGCATCCGGGACAGGAATTGAGTTCTTC.

V usage is TRBV5-6 and J usage is TRBJ2-1, with 12 bases fitting TRBD2. In germline, CDR1 is SGHDT, CDR2 YYEEEE. This CDR3 has 15 amino acids. V shed 2 bases, J shed 10 bases, and the junction held 7 bases outside the gene matches. The DNA of the CDR3 is TGTGCCAGCAGCTTTAGACTAGCGGGAGCAGGAGAGCAGTTCTTC. Amino acid sequence: CASSFRLAGAGEQFF.

This clonotype was counted only a few times. The chain employs TRBV27 and TRBJ2-2; D might be TRBD2 (5 bases). Germline CDR1 reads MNHEY; CDR2 reads SMNVEV (reference sequence). The V gene lost 2 bases and the J gene lost 3 bases, with 13 bases spanning the gap. CDR3 length: 16 amino acids. CDR3 loop: CASSLVRRSDTGELFF. In DNA, the CDR3 is TGTGCCAGCAGTTTAGTCAGGAGGAGCGACACCGGGGAGCTGTTTTTT.